This TCR beta chain was observed in a study of T cell responses to AZD1222 COVID-19 vaccine. The method was immunoSEQ multiplex PCR; TCRdb's version includes in-frame clones alone and lacks a portion of them. The sample lists roughly 130,000 clones, 80% to 95% occurring once. The origin of this receptor is an adult in good health. This specimen consisted of peripheral blood, obtained on day 0 of AZD1222 vaccination.

DNA of the CDR3: TGTGCCAGCAGTTACTCGGACACGATGGGGACCGGGGAGCTGTTTTTT. Translation: CASSYSDTMGTGELFF. The V and J genes are TRBV6-6 and TRBJ2-2; D might be TRBD1 (5 bases). CDR1 MNHNY and CDR2 SVGAGI come from the germline V gene (reference sequence). The CDR3 has 16 residues. V was trimmed by 0 bases and J by 5 bases, leaving 13 bases between them.